These 3 T cell receptor beta chains were all obtained from the same sample, sequenced in a study of T cell repertoires in cytomegalovirus infection (dated by TCRdb to about 2019). This specimen's treatment or condition label, interpreted: in vitro stimulation with specific CMV peptide epitopes to enrich CMV-specific T cells. The sequencing machine was an Illumina HiSeq 1500. TCRdb passed the public sequencing reads through fastp at Q25 and MiXCR, retaining productive beta sequences. Every distinct CDR3 protein forms one entry, paired with its most common genes and DNA. This sample has about 890,000 distinct CDR3 sequences in its table, and approximately 32% of those were observed once. Jointly, the top ten make up about an eighth of the sample. For these TCRs, the target antigens are not known. This specimen was cultured CD8+ T cells from PBMCs, taken from culture after CMV antigen stimulation. Receptors were obtained from a human donor in good health (CMV status not recorded). Some clones in this sample may be carry-over from other donors' samples.

This clonotype has only one observation. V is TRBV27 and J is TRBJ1-1; D might be TRBD1 (6 bases). The CDR3 totals 16 residues. Germline assignment: CDR1 MNHEY and CDR2 SMNVEV (reference sequence). V was shortened by 3 bases and J by 0 bases, with 14 bases between the two germline ends. CDR3 sequence: CASSLKGHLMNTEAFF. The CDR3 nucleotides are TGTGCCAGCAGTTTGAAGGGACACCTCATGAACACTGAAGCTTTCTTT.

The chain links TRBV7-9 to TRBJ1-1; tentative D call: TRBD1 (5 bases). This CDR3 comprises 14 residues. Germline V gene sequence: CDR1 SEHNR, CDR2 FQNEAQ (reference sequence). Between the trimmed V and J ends, which lost 4 bases and 2 bases, there was a span of 11 bases. The CDR3 reads CASSSQVSNTEAFF. CDR3 coding DNA: TGTGCCAGCAGCTCACAGGTATCAAACACTGAAGCTTTCTTT.

This clonotype was recorded a few times. The chain couples TRBV7-9 to TRBJ2-1; no reliable D call. CDR1 is SEHNR and CDR2 is FQNEAQ in the germline V gene (reference sequence). Trimming stripped 1 base from V and 5 bases from J, with 9 bases between. The CDR3 sequence is 14 residues long. In nucleotides, the CDR3 is TGTGCCAGCAGCTTAGAGGACGCCGACAATGAGCAGTTCTTC. As protein: CASSLEDADNEQFF.